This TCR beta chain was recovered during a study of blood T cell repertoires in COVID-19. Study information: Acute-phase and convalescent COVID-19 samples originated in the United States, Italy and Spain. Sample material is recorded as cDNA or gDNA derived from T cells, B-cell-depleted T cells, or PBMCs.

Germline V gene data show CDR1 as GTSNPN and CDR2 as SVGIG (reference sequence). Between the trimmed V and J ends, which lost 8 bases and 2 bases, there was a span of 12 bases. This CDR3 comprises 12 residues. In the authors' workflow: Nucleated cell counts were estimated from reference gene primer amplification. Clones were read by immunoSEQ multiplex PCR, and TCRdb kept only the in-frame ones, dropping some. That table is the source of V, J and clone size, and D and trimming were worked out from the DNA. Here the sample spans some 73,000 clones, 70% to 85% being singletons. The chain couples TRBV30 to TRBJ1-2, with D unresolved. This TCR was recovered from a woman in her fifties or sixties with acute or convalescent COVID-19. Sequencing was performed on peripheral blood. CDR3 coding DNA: TGTGCCCGTGATGGGCGAAACTATGGCTACACCTTC. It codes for CARDGRNYGYTF.